This T cell receptor beta chain emerged from a study of patients and donors after allogeneic stem cell transplantation (dated by TCRdb to about 2020). The CDR3 measures 15 amino acids from cysteine to phenylalanine. Only the CDR3 region is kept as DNA, spanning 45 bases read in frame from base 1. CDR1 and CDR2 were assigned from the germline V gene as SGHDT and YYEEEE. Relative to germline, V is 2 bases shorter and J is 5 bases shorter, with 17 bases between their ends. There are a few counts of this clonotype. Its antigen specificity is not known. Base qualities are missing; no much larger clone stands one base away. To prepare the library, RT-PCR was applied. Instrument used: NextSeq 550. The public sequencing data were trimmed at Q25 with fastp and processed into clonotypes with MiXCR by TCRdb, which kept only in-frame beta chains. Duplicate CDR3 protein sequences are folded into a single record with the most common DNA and genes. The sample records roughly 940,000 distinct CDR3 sequences, 18% of which are singletons. The ten most abundant clones make up about 6% of the sample.

What was sequenced was blood, either unsorted or a sorted T cell fraction (not recorded which). This sequence originates from a human donor who was either an allogeneic HSCT recipient or a stem cell or donor lymphocyte infusion donor (not recorded which). It is not recorded whose cells these are; they may come from a transplant donor. The sequence is built from TRBV5-6 and TRBJ2-7; TRBD2 is perhaps the D gene, given 6 matching bases. The CDR3 loop reads CASSFLGRASDEQYF. In nucleotides, the sequence is TGTGCCAGCAGCTTTCTCGGCAGGGCTAGCGACGAGCAGTACTTC.